The following is a TCR beta chain sequence with its context. The data are from a study of shared clonotypes between healthy human individuals. The naive CD8 population came from CD45RO-negative cells selected for CCR7, without terminally differentiated effector memory CD45RA+ cells. Adults of Caucasian background living in Nashville, Tennessee made up all donors. The method was immunoSEQ multiplex PCR; TCRdb's version includes in-frame clones alone and lacks a portion of them. In the table there are a few million clones, just under 95% of which are singletons. The CDR3 has 17 amino acids. CDR1 SEHNR and CDR2 FQNEAQ come from the germline V gene (reference sequence). Trimming cost V 5 bases and J 4 bases, with 21 bases left between them.

The chain combines TRBV7-9 with TRBJ2-4; possible D gene TRBD1, 6 bases. Sequencing used naive CD8+ T cells from PBMCs. The sequence was collected from a young man in good health. Some clones in this sample may be carry-over from other donors' samples. CDR3 sequence (DNA): TGTGCCAGCAGCCAGGGGTACGTGGCCAGATCAAAAAACATTCAGTACTTC. Its protein is CASSQGYVARSKNIQYF.